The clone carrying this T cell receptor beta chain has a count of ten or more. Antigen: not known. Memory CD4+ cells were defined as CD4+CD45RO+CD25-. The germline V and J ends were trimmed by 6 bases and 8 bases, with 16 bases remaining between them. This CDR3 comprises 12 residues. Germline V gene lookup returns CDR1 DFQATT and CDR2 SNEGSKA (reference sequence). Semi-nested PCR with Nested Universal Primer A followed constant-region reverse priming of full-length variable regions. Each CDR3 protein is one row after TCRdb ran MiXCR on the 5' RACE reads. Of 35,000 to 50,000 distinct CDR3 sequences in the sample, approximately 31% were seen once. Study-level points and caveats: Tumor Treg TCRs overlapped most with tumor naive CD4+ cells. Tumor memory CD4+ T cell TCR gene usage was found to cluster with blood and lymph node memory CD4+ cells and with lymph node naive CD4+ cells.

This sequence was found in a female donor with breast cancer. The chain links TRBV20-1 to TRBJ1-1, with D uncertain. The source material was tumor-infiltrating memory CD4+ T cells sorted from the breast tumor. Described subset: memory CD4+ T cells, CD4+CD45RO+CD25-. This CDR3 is CSAPDRAKEAFF. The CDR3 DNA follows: TGCAGTGCCCCGGACCGGGCTAAAGAAGCTTTCTTT.